Following are 22 T cell receptor beta chains from one sample sequenced in a study of a mutant IDH1 vaccine in newly diagnosed glioma. The time point is: week 47, end of study. Vaccination used 300 ug of mutant IDH1 20-mer peptide per dose, with topical imiquimod. Sequencing was performed with immunoSEQ multiplex PCR; in TCRdb, only in-frame clones are kept and a portion is missing. The sample records about 56,000 clones, around 86% being singletons. These TCRs' antigens remain unknown. Material: PBMCs, obtained from a glioma patient whose treatment included an IDH1 peptide vaccine. All receptors derive from a woman between 50 and 59 years old with glioma.

V gene TRBV2 combines with J gene TRBJ1-1; 8 bases agree with TRBD1. Per germline, CDR1 SNHLY and CDR2 FYNNEI. The CDR3 is 15 amino acids. Germline trimming cut 3 bases from V and 0 bases from J; bases unmatched to any gene: 3. CDR3 in amino acids: CASSETGVVNTEAFF. CDR3 in DNA: TGTGCCAGCAGTGAGACAGGGGTGGTGAACACTGAAGCTTTCTTT.

CDR3 amino acids: CASGKGGRQDGYTF. For the CDR3, the DNA is TGTGCCTCCGGCAAAGGAGGACGGCAGGATGGCTACACCTTC. This chain joins TRBV6-5 and TRBJ1-2; D call uncertain. V was pared by 11 bases and J by 6 bases, with 22 bases between. In germline, CDR1 is MNHEY, CDR2 SVGAGI. This CDR3 contains 14 residues.

This clone was recorded once. The V call is TRBV19, the J call TRBJ2-2; the D gene could be TRBD1 or TRBD2 (5 bases each). The CDR3 covers 15 residues. V lost 7 bases and J 2 bases, leaving 14 bases between the germline ends. CDR1 is LNHDA, CDR2 SQIVND, per germline (reference sequence). CDR3 nucleotide sequence: TGTGCCAGTACCTTCACCGGGACCAACACCGGGGAGCTGTTTTTT. It is translated as CASTFTGTNTGELFF.

The V and J genes are TRBV6-5 and TRBJ1-1, with D possibly being TRBD1 (5 bases). The CDR3 contains 12 residues. Per the germline V gene, CDR1 is MNHEY and CDR2 is SVGAGI. V was pared by 6 bases and J by 5 bases, with 10 bases between. The CDR3 DNA reads as TGTGCCAGCAGCGACAGTCTGACTGAAGCTTTCTTT. This encodes CASSDSLTEAFF.

The chain recombines TRBV6-5 with TRBJ1-3; no clear D gene. Between the trimmed V and J ends, which lost 7 bases and 0 bases, there was a span of 13 bases. CDR3 size: 15 residues. The germline V gene encodes CDR1 MNHEY and CDR2 SVGAGI. The CDR3 is CASTVAPNSGNTIYF. The CDR3, as DNA: TGTGCCAGCACGGTGGCCCCAAACTCTGGAAACACCATATATTTT.

V and J are TRBV9 and TRBJ2-3; TRBD2 matches at 7 bases. CDR3 length: 14 amino acids. Germline lookup yields CDR1 SGDLS and CDR2 YYNGEE. V gave up 4 bases and J gave up 1 base; unmatched junction bases: 3. Here the CDR3 reads CASSSSGGTDTQYF. CDR3 nucleotide sequence: TGTGCCAGCAGCTCGAGCGGGGGCACAGATACGCAGTATTTT.

The J gene is TRBJ1-2, the V gene TRBV4-1; 7 positions match TRBD1. In germline, CDR1 is MGHRA, CDR2 YSYEKL. The CDR3 has 15 amino acids. J was trimmed by 1 base and V by 1 base; bases with no gene match: 3. The CDR3 region is CASSQGDRVNYGYTF. The CDR3 DNA reads as TGCGCCAGCAGCCAAGGAGACAGGGTTAACTATGGCTACACCTTC.

This chain links TRBV11-3 with TRBJ2-7; no firm D call. Germline V gene lookup returns CDR1 SGHNT and CDR2 YENEEA. The CDR3 has 13 amino acids. The V end was cut by 3 bases, the J end by 1 base, with 7 bases between. The CDR3 region is CASSFAQSYEQYF. The CDR3 DNA follows: TGTGCCAGCAGCTTCGCACAATCCTACGAGCAGTACTTC.

The genes are TRBV7-2 and TRBJ2-1; 13 bases are a match to TRBD2. The J segment lost 5 bases and the V segment lost 5 bases, leaving 6 bases of the junction unmatched. The CDR3 is made up of 16 amino acids. Germline V lookup: CDR1 SGHTA, CDR2 FQGNSA. The CDR3 reads CASSPWTSGGHNEQFF. CDR3 DNA: TGTGCCAGCAGCCCGTGGACTAGCGGGGGCCACAATGAGCAGTTCTTC. Supplemented by reference TRBV7-2 and TRBJ2-1, the full variable domain reads GAGVSQSPSNKVTEKGKDVELRCDPISGHTALYWYRQSLGQGLEFLIYFQGNSAPDKSGLPSDRFSAERTGGSVSTLTIQRTQQEDSAVYLCASSPWTSGGHNEQFFGPGTRLTVL.

The chain is built from TRBV27 and TRBJ1-1, with a weak D call TRBD1 (6 bases). Trimming removed 8 bases at V and 0 bases at J, with 10 bases between. Germline V CDR1 and CDR2: MNHEY, SMNVEV (reference sequence). The CDR3 covers 13 residues. The CDR3 nucleotides are TGTGCCAGCGCGGACAGCATGAACACTGAAGCTTTCTTT. This sequence encodes CASADSMNTEAFF.

V and J are TRBV6-6 and TRBJ2-1; TRBD2 matches at 11 bases. V trimming: 8 bases; J trimming: 7 bases; junction bases outside the gene matches: 10. From germline, CDR1 is MNHNY and CDR2 SVGAGI (reference sequence). There are 15 residues in the CDR3. CDR3 in amino acids: CASCFSGGAGNEQFF. The CDR3 DNA sequence: TGTGCCAGCTGTTTTAGCGGGGGGGCCGGGAATGAGCAGTTCTTC.

The chain carries TRBV9 and TRBJ2-1, with D perhaps TRBD1 (5 bases). CDR1 is SGDLS, CDR2 YYNGEE, per germline. With 0 bases removed from V and 5 bases from J, the gap between germline ends came to 12 bases. The CDR3 consists of 15 residues. The CDR3 region has the DNA TGTGCCAGCAGCGTAGAGGCCAGGGCAGACAATGAGCAGTTCTTC. Translating it yields CASSVEARADNEQFF.

CDR3 nucleotide sequence: TGTGCCAGCAGTCCGGGGGGTACCTACAATGAGCAGTTCTTC. Its protein product is CASSPGGTYNEQFF. V gene TRBV6-6 combines with J gene TRBJ2-1, with TRBD2 matching 7 bases. CDR1 and CDR2 from the germline V gene are MNHNY and SVGAGI (reference sequence). The CDR3 has 14 amino acids. The V and J ends lost 5 bases and 2 bases, in that order; junction bases with no gene match: 3.

This chain uses TRBV15 with TRBJ2-7; 11 nucleotides agree with TRBD2. The CDR3 sequence is 12 residues long. CDR1 is LNHNV, CDR2 YYDKDF, per germline (reference sequence). The trim removed 11 bases at V and 9 bases at J, leaving 9 bases unmatched. In nucleotides, the CDR3 is TGTGCCGCCGGGACTAGCGGAGTCGGGCAGTACTTC. Translation: CAAGTSGVGQYF.

The chain uses TRBV10-3 and TRBJ2-3, with a weak D call TRBD1 (6 bases). V was shortened by 4 bases and J by 4 bases, with 15 bases between the two germline ends. Germline V lookup: CDR1 ENHRY, CDR2 SYGVKD. This CDR3 has 15 residues. The CDR3, as DNA: TGTGCCATCAGTGCAGGGGAAAGGGACGCAGATACGCAGTATTTT. Its translation is CAISAGERDADTQYF.

The chain has TRBV4-1 and TRBJ1-5; D is undetermined. V lost 1 base and J lost 4, with 11 bases in between. CDR1 is MGHRA, CDR2 YSYEKL, per germline. The CDR3 spans 15 residues. Here the CDR3 DNA reads TGCGCCAGCAGCCAAGCGCCGGGAAAAAATCAGCCCCAGCATTTT. The encoded protein is CASSQAPGKNQPQHF.

The chain carries TRBV5-6 and TRBJ1-4, with TRBD1 matching over 8 bases. The CDR3 runs to 15 residues. Germline trimming cut 0 bases from V and 7 bases from J; bases unmatched to any gene: 5. Germline CDR1 and CDR2: SGHDT and YYEEEE. The CDR3 loop reads CASSLGQGAREKLFF. The CDR3 nucleotides are TGTGCCAGCAGCTTGGGTCAGGGGGCTCGTGAAAAACTGTTTTTT.

The V gene is TRBV29-1, the J gene TRBJ2-3; TRBD1 is a possible D gene (5 bases). The CDR3 is made up of 13 amino acids. Germline CDR1 and CDR2: SQVTM and ANQGSEA. Trimming pared 5 bases from V and 4 bases from J, leaving 13 bases between. The CDR3 DNA follows: TGCAGCGTTCGGTCAGGGTGGCCAGATACGCAGTATTTT. This codes for CSVRSGWPDTQYF.

The genes are TRBV7-2 and TRBJ1-1, with 8 bases identical to TRBD1. The CDR3 has 16 amino acids. J lost 0 bases, V lost 5 bases, and 8 bases had no gene match. CDR1 is SGHTA, CDR2 FQGNSA, per germline. Here the CDR3 DNA reads TGTGCCAGCAGCCCAGCCCGACAGGGGATGAACACTGAAGCTTTCTTT. Its protein product is CASSPARQGMNTEAFF.

The chain joins TRBV7-6 to TRBJ1-6, with D tentatively TRBD1 (6 bases). Trimming left V 5 bases short and J 7 bases short, with 18 bases between. This CDR3 has 16 amino acids. Germline V gene sequence: CDR1 SGHVS, CDR2 FNYEAQ. Here the CDR3 reads CASSPRGGLGNSPLHF. CDR3 DNA: TGTGCCAGCAGCCCACGAGGGGGACTGGGGAATTCACCCCTCCACTTT.

The J gene is TRBJ2-3, the V gene TRBV7-9; TRBD2 matches at 8 bases. CDR3 length: 15 residues. The germline V gene has CDR1 SEHNR and CDR2 FQNEAQ (reference sequence). After removal of 5 bases from V and 5 bases from J, the junction contained 9 bases not matched to a gene. The CDR3 is CASSPGGGWGDTQYF. CDR3 bases: TGTGCCAGCAGCCCCGGCGGGGGGTGGGGAGATACGCAGTATTTT. The full variable domain, completed using reference TRBV7-9 and TRBJ2-3, is DTGVSQNPRHKITKRGQNVTFRCDPISEHNRLYWYRQTLGQGPEFLTYFQNEAQLEKSRLLSDRFSAERPKGSFSTLEIQRTEQGDSAMYLCASSPGGGWGDTQYFGPGTRLTVL.

V and J are TRBV6-6 and TRBJ1-6; no reliable D call. Trimming pared 0 bases from V and 6 bases from J, leaving 9 bases between. Germline values: CDR1 MNHNY, CDR2 SVGAGI (reference sequence). The CDR3 consists of 15 residues. The CDR3 reads CASSYSISINSPLHF. CDR3 sequence (DNA): TGTGCCAGCAGTTACTCGATTTCGATTAATTCACCCCTCCACTTT.